The T cell receptor (beta chain) under discussion was sequenced for a study of blood T cell repertoires in COVID-19 (dated by TCRdb to about 2020). Turning to the overall study: Samples covering the acute and convalescent phases of COVID-19 were provided by collaborators in the United States, Italy and Spain. The repertoires were released in a freely available public database intended as a resource for research on the immune response to SARS-CoV-2. The material from the prospective study consisted of cDNA or gDNA derived from T cells, B-cell-depleted T cells, or PBMCs. Samples came from the ongoing ImmuneRACE study (first 160 participants) plus 1,254 subjects from 6 global collaborators. The dataset comprised deeply sampled blood TCRbeta repertoires from subjects exposed to, actively infected with, or recovered from COVID-19. Where available, HLA class I and class II types were taken from metadata supplied by the sample provider and were not determined by assay-based typing. Nearly every sample came with metadata listing a de-identified subject ID, COVID-19 status, age in years and sex. The investigation overall reported the following: The amount of clinical and demographic metadata varied by source and participant and was provided uncurated.

TCRbeta CDR3 regions were amplified from genomic DNA by means of the immunoSEQ Assay, a bias-controlled multiplex PCR. The authors' analysis ran thus. Within the assay, amplification of reference gene primers was used to estimate how many nucleated cells each sample contained. Sequence reads were collapsed and filtered to measure the absolute abundance of every unique TCRbeta CDR3 rearrangement. For each sample, productive Simpson clonality was calculated as the square root of Simpson's diversity index over productive rearrangements. Held by TCRdb, this immuneACCESS table contains in-frame sequences only and omits some clones. Under half of the omission traces to an unresolved V gene where checked; the cause of the rest is unknown. V, J and clone size are taken as reported in that table, and D and trimming were inferred from the DNA itself. This sample has some 130,000 clones in its table, and 70% to 85% of those were observed once. Approximately 16% of the sample is taken by the ten largest.

Collaborating institutions collected whole blood in K2EDTA tubes following their own protocols. For TCRbeta analysis, collaborators shipped samples as frozen whole blood, isolated PBMCs, or DNA extracted from either of those sample types. This clone has just a few counts. What antigen it recognizes has not been identified. Base qualities are missing; no much larger clone stands one base away. Material for sequencing was peripheral blood. The receptor comes from a woman between 50 and 59 years old with acute or convalescent COVID-19.

The CDR3 is CASSGGSNEKLFF. DNA sequence: TGCGCCAGCAGCGGGGGCTCGAATGAAAAACTGTTTTTT. The V and J segments used are TRBV4-1 and TRBJ1-4; a tentative D match to TRBD1 spans 6 bases. Taken from the germline V gene, the CDR1 and CDR2 loops are MGHRA and YSYEKL. V lost 5 bases and J lost 5 bases; the stretch between them is 9 bases long. The CDR3, from cysteine to phenylalanine, totals 13 residues. Just the 39-base CDR3 DNA is kept, in frame starting at base 1.